Listed below are T cell receptor beta chains from one sample, sequenced in a study of T cells in Graves' hyperthyroidism and ophthalmopathy. TCRdb re-analysed the multiplex PCR reads in MiXCR, keeping a single row per CDR3 protein. The table shows fewer than 450,000 distinct CDR3 sequences, with around 18% occurring only once. The source material was blood. All receptors derive from a young man with Graves' ophthalmopathy. Each CDR3 is given with its conserved first and last residue. Each record gives: D gene, J gene, V gene, clone size, CDR3 protein, CDR3 DNA. A D gene is named only where the DNA matches it firmly. Clone size appears in some rows only: once, few, many, or a class for an expanded clone.

.,TRBJ2-1,TRBV28,many,CASSSPAGTYNEQFF,TGTGCCAGCAGTTCGCCGGCAGGGACCTACAATGAGCAGTTCTTC
TRBD1,TRBJ2-7,TRBV3-1,many,CASSQTGVGSYEQYF,TGTGCCAGCAGCCAAACAGGGGTTGGCTCCTACGAGCAGTACTTC
TRBD1,TRBJ2-7,TRBV2,many,CASSEGTGGSYEQYF,TGTGCCAGCAGTGAAGGGACAGGGGGTTCCTACGAGCAGTACTTC
.,TRBJ2-7,TRBV28,many,CASHSGVTAYEQYF,TGTGCCAGCCACTCGGGCGTTACGGCCTACGAGCAGTACTTC
.,TRBJ1-2,TRBV2,few,CASSGAYGYTF,TGTGCCAGTAGTGGGGCCTATGGCTACACCTTC
TRBD1,TRBJ1-1,TRBV2,.,CASSAHRDRGLGDTEAFF,TGTGCCAGCAGCGCCCACCGGGACAGGGGGCTTGGGGACACTGAAGCTTTCTTT
.,TRBJ2-3,TRBV9,.,CASSGSLRDTQYF,TGTGCCAGCAGCGGGTCTTTGAGGGATACGCAGTATTTT
.,TRBJ2-7,TRBV5-1,few,CASSLVTGHEQYF,TGCGCCAGCAGCTTGGTTACGGGCCACGAGCAGTACTTC
.,TRBJ1-1,TRBV28,many,CASSLSHPLGTEAFF,TGTGCCAGCAGTTTGTCGCACCCCCTGGGGACTGAAGCTTTCTTT
TRBD2,TRBJ2-2,TRBV4-2,few,CASSPLAVNTGELFF,TGTGCCAGCAGCCCTCTAGCGGTGAACACCGGGGAGCTGTTTTTT
.,TRBJ1-1,TRBV13,many,CASSLVGGENTEAFF,TGTGCCAGCAGCTTAGTCGGGGGTGAGAACACTGAAGCTTTCTTT
.,TRBJ2-7,TRBV5-1,many,CASREAATTYEQYF,TGCGCCAGCAGGGAGGCAGCGACCACCTACGAGCAGTACTTC